One TCR beta chain is described in this entry. As yet, its antigen is unknown. This specimen belongs to a study of monozygotic twins with inflammatory bowel disease. Researchers collected around 2.4 ml of blood per donor. Each CDR3 protein gets one entry in TCRdb, which reprocessed the 5' RACE reads and gives no DNA. The sample data list a few hundred thousand distinct CDR3 sequences. The CDR3 consists of 14 residues. Germline CDR1 is SEHNR and CDR2 is FQNEAQ (reference sequence). Whole-study results and caveats: IBD patients displayed reduced TCRbeta diversity (inverse Simpson) when set against healthy co-twins. Telling apart the different T cell subtypes was not possible.

The genes are TRBV7-9 and TRBJ1-3; TCRdb outputs TRBD1, but without DNA this stays unchecked. The sequence was collected from a human donor with ulcerative colitis or Crohn's disease, or a healthy co-twin of an affected twin (not recorded which). Sequencing input: blood. The CDR3 sequence is CASSLAQGGNTIYF.